This T cell receptor (beta chain) derives from a study of cytomegalovirus exposure and HLA in healthy donors. The wider study: Earlier work reported 90 million to 120 million unique TCR beta sequences from about 180 million T cells. Study-wide results and limits: Excluded: some indistinguishable V segments such as TRBV6-2 and TRBV6-3. In an earlier analysis, most TCR beta V segments were productive about 87% or about 30% of the time. A later analysis found TCR association rates differed by HLA locus, highest for DRB1 and lowest for HLA-C.

Per the germline V gene, CDR1 is SNHLY and CDR2 is FYNNEI. This CDR3 has 12 residues. V lost 5 bases and J 10 bases, leaving 14 bases between the germline ends. The PCR made use of 60 Vbeta and 13 Jbeta primers. Profiling relied on immunoSEQ multiplex PCR, and the TCRdb table lists in-frame clones only, not all of them. The profile covers roughly 120,000 clones, with roughly 82% appearing a single time and around 3% taken by the ten largest. As regards this clone: The target antigen is unknown.

The origin of this receptor is a woman between 18 and 29 years old in good health and CMV-seropositive. J is TRBJ1-1 and V is TRBV2; D uncertain. Sequencing was performed on PBMCs. Here the CDR3 reads CASSTYGDGAFF. CDR3 DNA sequence: TGTGCCAGCAGTACCTACGGGGATGGAGCTTTCTTT.